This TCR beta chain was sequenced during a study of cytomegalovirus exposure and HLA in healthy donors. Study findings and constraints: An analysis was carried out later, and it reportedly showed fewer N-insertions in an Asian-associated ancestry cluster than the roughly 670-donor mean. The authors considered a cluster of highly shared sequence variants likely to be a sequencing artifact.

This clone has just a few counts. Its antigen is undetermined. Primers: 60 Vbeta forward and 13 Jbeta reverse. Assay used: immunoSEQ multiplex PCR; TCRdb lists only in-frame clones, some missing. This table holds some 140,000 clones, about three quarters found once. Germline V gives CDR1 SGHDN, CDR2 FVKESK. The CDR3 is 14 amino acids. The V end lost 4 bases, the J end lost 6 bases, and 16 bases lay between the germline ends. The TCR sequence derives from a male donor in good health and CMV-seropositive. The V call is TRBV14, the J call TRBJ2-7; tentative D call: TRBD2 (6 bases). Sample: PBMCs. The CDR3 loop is CASSPDYRWGEQYF. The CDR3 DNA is TGTGCCAGCAGCCCGGACTATCGATGGGGCGAGCAGTACTTC.